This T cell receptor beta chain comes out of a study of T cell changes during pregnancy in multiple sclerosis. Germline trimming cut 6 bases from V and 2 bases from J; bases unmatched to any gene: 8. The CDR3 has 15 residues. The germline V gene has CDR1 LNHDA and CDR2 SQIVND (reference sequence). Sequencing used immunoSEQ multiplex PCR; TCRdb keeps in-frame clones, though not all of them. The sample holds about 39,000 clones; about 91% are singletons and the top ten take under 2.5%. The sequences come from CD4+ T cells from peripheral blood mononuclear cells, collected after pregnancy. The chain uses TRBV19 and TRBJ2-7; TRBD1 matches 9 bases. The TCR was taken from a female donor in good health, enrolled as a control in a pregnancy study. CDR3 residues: CASRFRGQGPYEQYF. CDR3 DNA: TGTGCCAGTAGATTTAGGGGACAGGGCCCCTACGAGCAGTACTTC.